This T cell receptor (beta chain) was identified during a study of beta chain features in type 1 diabetes. Study information: In all, about 110 million sorted cells from all samples were analyzed.

This clone was counted between two and nine times. Its antigen is unidentified. CD45RO/CCR7/CD25/CD127/CD95/CD27 sorting isolated CD4+ naive, central memory, regulatory and stem cell-like memory cells. Study-level findings and limits: All four CD4+ subsets from Type 1 diabetes patients carried moderately but significantly shorter TCRB CDR3s. The VDJ junctions of type 1 diabetes patients carried fewer insertions and more deletions.

Expressed TCRB transcripts were sequenced, since all the RNA that had been isolated was reverse transcribed. Clones were sequenced by immunoSEQ multiplex PCR, and TCRdb holds only the in-frame ones, with some missing. The repertoire includes about 650,000 clones, about an eighth of them detected once, and more than 0.09% sits in the top ten. Sequenced material: naive CD4+ T cells from blood. The clonotype was recovered from a man aged 30-40 years with type 1 diabetes.

The CDR3 DNA reads as TGTGCCAGCAGCTTAGAAGTGCAAAACATTCAGTACTTC. It translates to CASSLEVQNIQYF. V is TRBV7-2 and J is TRBJ2-4; D not certain. The CDR3 runs 13 residues. Germline V gives CDR1 SGHTA, CDR2 FQGNSA. V was trimmed by 1 base and J by 5 bases, leaving 6 bases between them.